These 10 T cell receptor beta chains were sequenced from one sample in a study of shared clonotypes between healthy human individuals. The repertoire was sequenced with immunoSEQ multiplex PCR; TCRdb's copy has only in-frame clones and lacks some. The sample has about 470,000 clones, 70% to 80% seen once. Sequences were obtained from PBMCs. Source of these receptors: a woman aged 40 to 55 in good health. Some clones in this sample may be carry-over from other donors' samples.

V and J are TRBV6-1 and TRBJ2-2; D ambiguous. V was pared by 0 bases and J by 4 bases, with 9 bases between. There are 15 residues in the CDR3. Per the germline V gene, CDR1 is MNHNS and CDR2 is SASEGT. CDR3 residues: CASSEAPVGTGELFF. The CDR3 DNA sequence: TGTGCCAGCAGTGAAGCGCCGGTGGGCACCGGGGAGCTGTTTTTT.

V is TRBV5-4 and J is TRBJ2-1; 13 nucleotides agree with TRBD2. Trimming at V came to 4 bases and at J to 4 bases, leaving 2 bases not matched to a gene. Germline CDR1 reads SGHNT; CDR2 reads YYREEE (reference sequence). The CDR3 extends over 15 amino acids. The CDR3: CASSRLAGGYNEQFF. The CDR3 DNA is TGTGCCAGCAGCAGACTAGCGGGAGGTTACAATGAGCAGTTCTTC. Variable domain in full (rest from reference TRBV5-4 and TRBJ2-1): ETGVTQSPTHLIKTRGQQVTLRCSSQSGHNTVSWYQQALGQGPQFIFQYYREEENGRGNFPPRFSGLQFPNYSSELNVNALELDDSALYLCASSRLAGGYNEQFFGPGTRLTVL.

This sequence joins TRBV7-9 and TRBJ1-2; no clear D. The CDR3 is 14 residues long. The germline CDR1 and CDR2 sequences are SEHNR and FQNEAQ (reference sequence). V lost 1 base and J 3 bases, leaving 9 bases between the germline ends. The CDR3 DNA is TGTGCCAGCAGCTTAGTAACCGCATACTATGGCTACACCTTC. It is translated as CASSLVTAYYGYTF.

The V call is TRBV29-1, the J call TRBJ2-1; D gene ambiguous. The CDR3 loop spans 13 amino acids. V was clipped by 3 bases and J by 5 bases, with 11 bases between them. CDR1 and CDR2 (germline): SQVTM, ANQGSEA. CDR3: CSVDRGFDNEQFF. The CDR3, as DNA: TGCAGCGTTGATCGCGGATTTGACAATGAGCAGTTCTTC.

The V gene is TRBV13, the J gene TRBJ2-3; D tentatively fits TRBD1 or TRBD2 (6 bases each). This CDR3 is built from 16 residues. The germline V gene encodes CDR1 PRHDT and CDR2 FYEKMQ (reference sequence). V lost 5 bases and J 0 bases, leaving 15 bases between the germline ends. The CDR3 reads CASSKNRDFSTDTQYF. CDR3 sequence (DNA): TGTGCCAGCAGCAAGAACAGGGACTTCAGCACAGATACGCAGTATTTT.

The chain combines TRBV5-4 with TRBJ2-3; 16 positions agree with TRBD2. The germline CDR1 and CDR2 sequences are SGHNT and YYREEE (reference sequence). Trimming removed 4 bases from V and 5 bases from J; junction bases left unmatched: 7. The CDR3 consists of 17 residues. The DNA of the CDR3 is TGTGCCAGCAGCCCCGGGACTAGCGGGAGGGCGGAAGATACGCAGTATTTT. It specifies CASSPGTSGRAEDTQYF.

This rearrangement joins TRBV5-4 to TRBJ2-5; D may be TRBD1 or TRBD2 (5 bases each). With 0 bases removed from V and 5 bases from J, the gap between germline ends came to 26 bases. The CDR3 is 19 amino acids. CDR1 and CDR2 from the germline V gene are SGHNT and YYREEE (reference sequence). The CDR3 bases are TGTGCCAGCAGCTTGGGGGAAGTAGGGCGGCCGAGGGGTTGGGAGACCCAGTACTTC. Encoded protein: CASSLGEVGRPRGWETQYF.

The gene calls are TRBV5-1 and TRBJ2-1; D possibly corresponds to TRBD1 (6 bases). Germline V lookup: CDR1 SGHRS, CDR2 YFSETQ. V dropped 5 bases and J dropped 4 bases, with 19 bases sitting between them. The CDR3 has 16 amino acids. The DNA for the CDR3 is TGCGCCAGCAGACCCGAACCCGGGACATATTACAATGAGCAGTTCTTC. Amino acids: CASRPEPGTYYNEQFF.

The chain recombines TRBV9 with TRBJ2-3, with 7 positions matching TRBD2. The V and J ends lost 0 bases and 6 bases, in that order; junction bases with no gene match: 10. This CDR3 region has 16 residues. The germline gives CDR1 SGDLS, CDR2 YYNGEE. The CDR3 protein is CASSVAGGAMRDTQYF. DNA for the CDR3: TGTGCCAGCAGCGTAGCGGGGGGAGCCATGAGGGATACGCAGTATTTT.

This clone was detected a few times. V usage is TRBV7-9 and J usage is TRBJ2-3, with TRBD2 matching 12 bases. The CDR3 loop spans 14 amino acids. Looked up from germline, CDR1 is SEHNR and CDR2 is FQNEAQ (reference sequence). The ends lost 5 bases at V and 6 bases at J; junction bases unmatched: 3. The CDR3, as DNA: TGTGCCAGCAGCGCTAGCGGGAGGGGGGATACGCAGTATTTT. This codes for CASSASGRGDTQYF.